Listed here are 14 T cell receptor beta chains from one sample, sequenced in a study of cytomegalovirus exposure and HLA in healthy donors. It was with 60 Vbeta and 13 Jbeta primers that the PCR ran. TCRdb's table, derived via immunoSEQ multiplex PCR, lists solely in-frame clones and lacks some. The repertoire has 110,000 or so clones, 65% to 90% of them found once; the top ten carry less than 2.5%. Source material: PBMCs. These receptors came from a woman between 40 and 55 years old in good health and CMV-seronegative.

The chain couples TRBV11-2 to TRBJ1-1; D perhaps matches TRBD1 (5 bases). Germline lookup yields CDR1 SGHAT and CDR2 FQNNGV. CDR3 length: 15 amino acids. Deletions cut 4 bases from V and 5 bases from J, with 17 bases between. The CDR3 protein is CASSSSLGAGTEAFF. CDR3 bases: TGTGCCAGCAGCTCGTCCTTAGGGGCCGGGACTGAAGCTTTCTTT.

The V and J genes are TRBV28 and TRBJ2-7; D might be TRBD1 (5 bases). The CDR3 runs to 14 residues. Germline V gives CDR1 MDHEN, CDR2 SYDVKM. Deletions cut 3 bases from V and 3 bases from J, with 12 bases between. The CDR3 DNA reads as TGTGCCAGCAGTTTTCCCAGGGCCAACTACGAGCAGTACTTC. It yields the protein CASSFPRANYEQYF.

V usage is TRBV7-9 and J usage is TRBJ2-7; weak D call: TRBD1 (6 bases). CDR1 is SEHNR and CDR2 is FQNEAQ in the germline V gene (reference sequence). Trimming shortened V by 4 bases and J by 5 bases, and 21 bases separated the two germline ends. CDR3 length: 16 amino acids. DNA of the CDR3: TGTGCCAGCAGCTCAACAGGGCCTCCCGCGTGGGACGAGCAGTACTTC. As protein: CASSSTGPPAWDEQYF.

The rearrangement links TRBV30 to TRBJ1-1; D possibly corresponds to TRBD1 (6 bases). Germline CDR1 GTSNPN, CDR2 SVGIG (reference sequence). The CDR3 contains 15 residues. Trimming removed 2 bases from V and 0 bases from J, with 13 bases in between. CDR3 amino acids: CAWSIGGGMNTEAFF. CDR3 nucleotides: TGTGCCTGGAGTATCGGCGGGGGCATGAACACTGAAGCTTTCTTT.

The genes are TRBV5-1 and TRBJ1-2; 8 positions agree with TRBD1. The germline V gene encodes CDR1 SGHRS and CDR2 YFSETQ. The V segment lost 5 bases and the J segment 8 bases; nucleotides outside the gene matches: 11. The CDR3 has 14 amino acids. The CDR3 DNA is TGCGCCAGCAGTGGGGGCACAGGGGGACGGGGCTACACCTTC. Translated: CASSGGTGGRGYTF.

This clone was seen a handful of times. The CDR3 DNA reads as TGTGCCAGCAGCAGGGGCTACGAGCAGTACTTC. This encodes CASSRGYEQYF. The chain carries TRBV25-1 and TRBJ2-7; D is perhaps TRBD1 (6 bases). The CDR3 consists of 11 residues. Deletions cut 6 bases from V and 3 bases from J, with 6 bases between. Germline CDR1 and CDR2: MGHDK and SYGVNS.

Here the CDR3 reads CASSLDAGLDQPQHF. The CDR3 DNA follows: TGTGCCAGCAGCTTAGATGCAGGTCTGGATCAGCCCCAGCATTTT. The chain carries TRBV11-2 and TRBJ1-5; no clear D gene. V was trimmed by 0 bases and J by 5 bases, leaving 11 bases between them. There are 15 residues in the CDR3. Germline CDR1 and CDR2: SGHAT and FQNNGV.

J is TRBJ2-7 and V is TRBV14; weak D call: TRBD2 (5 bases). Germline V gene sequence: CDR1 SGHDN, CDR2 FVKESK. The length of the CDR3 is 13 residues. Trimming removed 0 bases from V and 7 bases from J, with 10 bases in between. The CDR3 loop reads CASSQDLRGEQYF. CDR3 nucleotide sequence: TGTGCCAGCAGCCAAGATCTTCGGGGAGAGCAGTACTTC.

The chain links TRBV6-5 to TRBJ1-5; D perhaps matches TRBD1 (6 bases). Germline CDR1 and CDR2: MNHEY and SVGAGI. This CDR3 has 13 amino acids. V was pared by 6 bases and J by 1 base, with 7 bases between. CDR3: CASRGHSNQPQHF. The CDR3 bases are TGTGCCAGCAGGGGACACAGCAATCAGCCCCAGCATTTT.

The chain combines TRBV11-2 with TRBJ2-1; D may be TRBD2 (6 bases). Germline loops: CDR1 SGHAT, CDR2 FQNNGV. The CDR3 runs 14 residues. The V end was cut by 5 bases, the J end by 2 bases, with 10 bases between. The CDR3 DNA is TGTGCCAGCAGCCCCTCGGGGGCCTACAATGAGCAGTTCTTC. Its translation is CASSPSGAYNEQFF. The whole variable domain, remainder taken from reference TRBV11-2 and TRBJ2-1, is EAGVAQSPRYKIIEKRQSVAFWCNPISGHATLYWYQQILGQGPKLLIQFQNNGVVDDSQLPKDRFSAERLKGVDSTLKIQPAKLEDSAVYLCASSPSGAYNEQFFGPGTRLTVL.

The chain is built from TRBV18 and TRBJ2-7, with 7 nucleotides matching TRBD1. With 6 bases clipped from V and 2 bases from J, the junction kept 4 bases outside the gene matches. Germline V gene lookup returns CDR1 KGHSH and CDR2 LQKENI. This CDR3 spans 13 amino acids. The CDR3 here is CASSGTEPYEQYF. For the CDR3, the DNA is TGTGCCAGCTCCGGGACAGAGCCCTACGAGCAGTACTTC.

This clone was counted between two and nine times. The chain is built from TRBV6-5 and TRBJ1-1, with D possibly matching TRBD1 (5 bases). Germline V gives CDR1 MNHEY, CDR2 SVGAGI. V was cut by 11 bases and J by 0 bases, with 10 bases left in between. This CDR3 has 12 amino acids. This CDR3 is CAVWGVNTEAFF. CDR3 DNA sequence: TGTGCCGTTTGGGGGGTGAACACTGAAGCTTTCTTT.

This clone has at least ten counts. This chain joins TRBV28 and TRBJ2-1; D may be TRBD2 (6 bases). The CDR3 sequence is 15 residues long. With 6 bases removed from V and 7 bases from J, the gap between germline ends came to 19 bases. Looked up from germline, CDR1 is MDHEN and CDR2 is SYDVKM. The CDR3 protein is CASSLEGRSRNEQFF. CDR3 bases: TGTGCCAGCAGCCTGGAGGGCCGGTCTCGGAATGAGCAGTTCTTC. Complete variable domain (other parts from reference TRBV28 and TRBJ2-1): DVKVTQSSRYLVKRTGEKVFLECVQDMDHENMFWYRQDPGLGLRLIYFSYDVKMKEKGDIPEGYSVSREKKERFSLILESASTNQTSMYLCASSLEGRSRNEQFFGPGTRLTVL.

CDR3: CASSYGGQEAFF. CDR3 DNA sequence: TGTGCCAGCAGTTACGGGGGACAGGAAGCTTTCTTT. The V gene is TRBV6-5, the J gene TRBJ1-1, with 7 bases fitting TRBD1. With V trimmed by 2 bases and J by 8 bases, 2 bases remained unmatched. The CDR3 is 12 residues long. Germline V gives CDR1 MNHEY, CDR2 SVGAGI.